The 16 T cell receptor beta chains below all came from one sample that was sequenced in a study of blood T cell repertoires in COVID-19. The assay was immunoSEQ multiplex PCR, and TCRdb's table has in-frame clones only and misses some. The sample carries 340,000 or so clones, around 83% recorded once. Source material: peripheral blood. These TCRs come from a man aged 25-45 years with active or convalescent COVID-19.

V usage is TRBV6-6 and J usage is TRBJ1-2; D is undetermined. V was trimmed by 0 bases and J by 5 bases, leaving 7 bases between them. This CDR3 comprises 13 residues. CDR1 is MNHNY, CDR2 SVGAGI, per germline (reference sequence). Here the CDR3 reads CASSYSAEYGYTF. The CDR3 DNA follows: TGTGCCAGCAGTTACTCGGCAGAATATGGCTACACCTTC.

The gene calls are TRBV5-5 and TRBJ1-1; D gene unclear. Germline lookup yields CDR1 SGHKS and CDR2 YYEKEE (reference sequence). The V end lost 0 bases, the J end lost 7 bases, and 13 bases lay between the germline ends. This CDR3 contains 14 residues. As DNA, the CDR3 is TGTGCCAGCAGCTTGGAGAGGACTCTCAATGAAGCTTTCTTT. Its protein is CASSLERTLNEAFF.

The V gene is TRBV12-3 or TRBV12-4, the J gene TRBJ1-1; D remains ambiguous. V was cut by 6 bases and J by 11 bases, with 19 bases left in between. The CDR3 extends over 13 amino acids. CDR3 loop: CASRLGAAFRAFF. The CDR3 nucleotides read TGTGCCAGCAGATTGGGCGCCGCCTTCAGGGCTTTCTTT.

The chain is built from TRBV4-1 and TRBJ2-2; a weak D match, TRBD2 (5 bases). With 2 bases removed from V and 1 base from J, the gap between germline ends came to 8 bases. Germline values: CDR1 MGHRA, CDR2 YSYEKL. The CDR3 has 15 residues. CDR3 in amino acids: CASSQPTRNTGELFF. The CDR3 region has the DNA TGCGCCAGCAGCCAACCCACTAGGAACACCGGGGAGCTGTTTTTT.

This chain uses TRBV5-1 with TRBJ2-7; 7 nucleotides align to TRBD1. The germline V gene has CDR1 SGHRS and CDR2 YFSETQ. V dropped 4 bases and J dropped 3; count of bases not matched to a gene: 13. This CDR3 is 16 amino acids long. The CDR3 DNA follows: TGCGCCAGCAGCCAGAAGGGGGCCGAGGGGTTCTACGAGCAGTACTTC. Translation gives CASSQKGAEGFYEQYF.

This rearrangement joins TRBV7-3 to TRBJ2-3; 9 bases align to TRBD2. Germline assignment: CDR1 SGHTA and CDR2 FQGTGA. CDR3 size: 20 residues. V was pared by 0 bases and J by 2 bases, with 15 bases of the junction left unmatched. This CDR3 is CASSLTALGPSGAYTDTQYF. The CDR3 DNA sequence: TGTGCCAGCAGCTTAACGGCTCTTGGCCCTAGCGGGGCTTACACAGATACGCAGTATTTT.

This clone was seen just once. The chain is built from TRBV6-5 and TRBJ1-2, with 9 bases aligning to TRBD1. Germline trimming cut 6 bases from V and 1 base from J; bases unmatched to any gene: 3. Germline V gene lookup returns CDR1 MNHEY and CDR2 SVGAGI. CDR3 length: 14 amino acids. CDR3 in amino acids: CASREDRGNYGYTF. The CDR3, as DNA: TGTGCCAGCAGAGAGGACAGGGGTAACTATGGCTACACCTTC.

The J gene is TRBJ1-6, the V gene TRBV30, with 7 nucleotides matching TRBD1. Per the germline V gene, CDR1 is GTSNPN and CDR2 is SVGIG (reference sequence). Trimming removed 7 bases from V and 14 bases from J; junction bases left unmatched: 14. This CDR3 is built from 13 residues. The CDR3 bases are TGTGCCTACGAGGGGACAGTAGGTACGGCCCTCCACTTT. As protein: CAYEGTVGTALHF. The full variable domain, its missing parts supplied by reference TRBV30 and TRBJ1-6, is SQTIHQWPATLVQPVGSPLSLECTVEGTSNPNLYWYRQAAGRGLQLLFYSVGIGQISSEVPQNLSASRPQDRQFILSSKKLLLSDSGFYLCAYEGTVGTALHFGNGTRLTVT.

Worth noting for this clone: Other DNA sequences from this sample encode an identical CDR3 as well. V and J are TRBV18 and TRBJ1-5, with D unresolved. The ends were cut back, 6 bases at V and 6 bases at J, with 12 bases in the middle. CDR1 is KGHSH and CDR2 is LQKENI in the germline V gene. The CDR3 has 13 residues. The CDR3 spells CASSPTGGQPQHF. CDR3 bases: TGTGCCAGCTCCCCAACGGGAGGTCAGCCCCAGCATTTT.

The chain links TRBV6-6 to TRBJ1-6, with D perhaps matching TRBD1 (5 bases). This CDR3 has 16 amino acids. Deletions cut 5 bases from V and 0 bases from J, with 11 bases between. CDR1 and CDR2 from the germline V gene are MNHNY and SVGAGI (reference sequence). Here the CDR3 reads CASSQGAGSYNSPLHF. CDR3 coding DNA: TGTGCCAGCAGTCAGGGTGCGGGCTCCTATAATTCACCCCTCCACTTT.

The CDR3 DNA sequence: TGTGCCACCAGTGATGCCCGGGACGGGGGTAATCAGCCCCAGCATTTT. This gives the protein CATSDARDGGNQPQHF. The chain recombines TRBV24-1 with TRBJ1-5; the D gene is possibly TRBD1 (5 bases). The ends were cut back, 3 bases at V and 4 bases at J, with 15 bases in the middle. From germline, CDR1 is KGHDR and CDR2 SFDVKD. This CDR3 has 16 amino acids.

The chain employs TRBV10-3 and TRBJ1-2, with D possibly TRBD1 on 5 matching bases. Trimming left V 5 bases short and J 5 bases short, with 9 bases between. CDR1 and CDR2 from the germline V gene are ENHRY and SYGVKD. The CDR3 consists of 12 residues. In DNA form, the CDR3 reads TGTGCCATCAGTCAGGGTGGGTATGGCTACACCTTC. Translating it yields CAISQGGYGYTF.

This sequence joins TRBV25-1 and TRBJ2-7; a possible D gene is TRBD1 (6 bases). The germline CDR1 and CDR2 sequences are MGHDK and SYGVNS. The CDR3 sequence is 15 residues long. V lost 1 base and J lost 5, with 15 bases in between. CDR3 loop: CASSEWGNRDHEQYF. CDR3 coding DNA: TGTGCCAGCAGTGAATGGGGAAACAGGGACCACGAGCAGTACTTC.

This clone was detected only once. The chain is built from TRBV29-1 and TRBJ2-3, with a tentative D call TRBD2 (6 bases). CDR1 is SQVTM, CDR2 ANQGSEA, per germline. The CDR3 length is 14 residues. Trimming pared 3 bases from V and 2 bases from J, leaving 12 bases between. The CDR3 coding sequence is TGCAGCGTTGATGGAGGGAGTCCCACAGATACGCAGTATTTT. This translates into CSVDGGSPTDTQYF.

The V call is TRBV28, the J call TRBJ2-5; 7 nucleotides line up with TRBD2. This CDR3 is built from 16 residues. The trim removed 8 bases at V and 0 bases at J, leaving 12 bases unmatched. Germline V CDR1 and CDR2: MDHEN, SYDVKM. CDR3 in DNA: TGTGCCAGCCAAAGCTTCCTAGCGGCGTACCAAGAGACCCAGTACTTC. Amino acid sequence: CASQSFLAAYQETQYF.

The rearrangement joins TRBV27 to TRBJ2-7, with 7 bases identical to TRBD2. The J segment lost 3 bases and the V segment lost 1 base, leaving 12 bases of the junction unmatched. The CDR3 loop spans 17 amino acids. CDR1 is MNHEY, CDR2 SMNVEV, per germline (reference sequence). CDR3 in DNA: TGTGCCAGCAGTTTATTAGCAGGGTGGGCTAGCGGCTACGAGCAGTACTTC. Translated, it gives CASSLLAGWASGYEQYF.